The rows below give T cell receptor beta chains drawn from one sample of a study of human T cells and chemical hapten exposure. MiXCR, run by TCRdb on the 5' RACE reads, gives a single entry per CDR3 protein. The sample yields around 82,000 distinct CDR3 sequences, 7% to 8% seen once. The receptors here all came from a male donor in good health. Each CDR3 is given with its conserved first and last residue. Fields, in order: D gene, J gene, clone size, V gene, CDR3 DNA, CDR3 protein. A D gene is named only where the DNA matches it firmly. The size of a clone is reported for some rows only, either as once, few or many, or as a class for expanded clones.

>TRBD2|TRBJ2-3|few|TRBV5-1
TGCGCCAGCAGTAACGCCGGGACTAGCGGCACAGATACGCAGTATTTT
CASSNAGTSGTDTQYF
>NA|TRBJ2-7|NA|TRBV24-1
TGTGCCACCAAAGGGAGTGGGGACGAGCAGTACTTC
CATKGSGDEQYF
>NA|TRBJ1-5|few|TRBV7-2
TGTGCCAGCAGCTTAAAACTGCATCAGCCCCAGCATTTT
CASSLKLHQPQHF
>NA|TRBJ2-1|many|TRBV10-3
TGTGCCATCACCCATTCCGGGGATGCAAAGGAGCAGTTCTTC
CAITHSGDAKEQFF
>NA|TRBJ1-1|few|TRBV6-1
TGTGCCAGCAGTGAATTAAGGGGCGGGATGAACACTGAAGCTTTCTTT
CASSELRGGMNTEAFF
>NA|TRBJ2-3|few|TRBV5-5
TGTGCCAGCGGCGAACAGGGTCGAGATACGCAGTATTTT
CASGEQGRDTQYF
>NA|TRBJ2-6|many|TRBV7-2
TGTGCCAGCGGGAAGAACAGGGTTTATGGCTCTGGGGCCAACGTCCTGACTTTC
CASGKNRVYGSGANVLTF
>NA|TRBJ2-4|NA|TRBV12-3/TRBV12-4
TGTGCCAGCAGTCCAGACTATCAGGGAAACATTCAGTACTTC
CASSPDYQGNIQYF
>NA|TRBJ2-4|many|TRBV7-2
TGTGCCAGCAGCACCCGGGGGCTCCTAACCAAAAACATTCAGTACTTC
CASSTRGLLTKNIQYF
>TRBD1|TRBJ2-7|many|TRBV27
TGTGCCAGCAGTGCCGATCCCGGGACAGGGGTATACGAGCAGTACTTC
CASSADPGTGVYEQYF
>TRBD1|TRBJ1-2|few|TRBV12-3/TRBV12-4
TGTGCCAGCAGTTTAGGACAGGGGGGCGGCTACACCTTC
CASSLGQGGGYTF
>TRBD1|TRBJ2-7|many|TRBV20-1
TGCAGTGCTAGCGGACAGGAAAGCTCCTACGAGCAGTACTTC
CSASGQESSYEQYF
>TRBD2|TRBJ2-1|many|TRBV20-1
TGCAGTGCTAGGAGCAGCGGGAGAGTGAATGAGCAGTTCTTC
CSARSSGRVNEQFF
>NA|TRBJ1-1|many|TRBV25-1
TGTGCCAGCAGTGAATATGAGAGGGGCACTGAAGCTTTCTTT
CASSEYERGTEAFF
>TRBD2|TRBJ2-3|NA|TRBV7-2
TGTGCCAGCAGCGGCAGCGGGGGCACAGATACGCAGTATTTT
CASSGSGGTDTQYF
>NA|TRBJ2-4|many|TRBV6-6
TGTGCCAGCAGTTATCTGCGGCCACAATTTCAGTACTTC
CASSYLRPQFQYF
>NA|TRBJ1-6|NA|TRBV25-1
TGTGCCAGCAGTGAAAGTAGGACACCCCTCCACTTT
CASSESRTPLHF
>TRBD2|TRBJ2-5|many|TRBV20-1
TGCAGTGCTAGAGATCTAGCGGGAGGTGACCAAGAGACCCAGTACTTC
CSARDLAGGDQETQYF
>NA|TRBJ2-5|few|TRBV29-1
TGCAGCGCCACCCGGAGGGGGCTGCCGAAGGCGGAGACCCAGTACTTC
CSATRRGLPKAETQYF
>TRBD1|TRBJ2-1|NA|TRBV27
TGTGCCAGCAGCCGCGACAGGGGCCATGAGCAGTTCTTC
CASSRDRGHEQFF
>NA|TRBJ1-1|many|TRBV11-2
TGTGCCAGCAGCTCGACGTTCAGGGCTGCGAACACTGAAGCTTTCTTT
CASSSTFRAANTEAFF
>NA|TRBJ1-1|few|TRBV7-9
TGTGCCAGCAGCTCGACACCTATGAACACTGAAGCTTTCTTT
CASSSTPMNTEAFF
>NA|TRBJ2-7|many|TRBV6-1
TGTGCCAGCAGTGAAGGGGTTCCAATCTACGAGCAGTACTTC
CASSEGVPIYEQYF
>TRBD2|TRBJ2-1|few|TRBV4-1
TGCGCCAGCAGCCAAGGTCTAGCGGGGAACAATGAGCAGTTCTTC
CASSQGLAGNNEQFF
>NA|TRBJ1-1|NA|TRBV5-5
TGTGCCAGCAGCTCCGAACCGGGTGTGGGAACTGAAGCTTTCTTT
CASSSEPGVGTEAFF
>TRBD2|TRBJ2-1|few|TRBV7-2
TGTGCCAGCAGGCCTACTAGCGGGCGCTCCTACAATGAGCAGTTCTTC
CASRPTSGRSYNEQFF
>NA|TRBJ1-6|few|TRBV9
TGTGCCAGCAGCCCCCGAGGGACTCCGGGTTCACCCCTCCACTTT
CASSPRGTPGSPLHF
>NA|TRBJ2-2|many|TRBV5-1
TGCGCCAGCAGCCCGAGGGGGACGGACACCGGGGAGCTGTTTTTT
CASSPRGTDTGELFF
>NA|TRBJ2-7|many|TRBV11-1
TGTGCCAGCAGCCCCGGGACCGAAACCTACGAGCAGTACTTC
CASSPGTETYEQYF
>NA|TRBJ1-5|NA|TRBV7-9
TGTGCCAGCAGCTTGGGGCTACCTGATAGCAATCAGCCCCAGCATTTT
CASSLGLPDSNQPQHF
>TRBD1|TRBJ2-2|many|TRBV6-4
TGTGCCAGCAGTGCCCGGGACAGGGCTGAGACCGGGGAGCTGTTTTTT
CASSARDRAETGELFF
>NA|TRBJ1-2|many|TRBV12-3/TRBV12-4
TGTGCCAGCAGTTTTAGTCTGGGAATCTATGGCTACACCTTC
CASSFSLGIYGYTF
>NA|TRBJ2-2|many|TRBV12-3/TRBV12-4
TGTGCCAGCAATCTGGGCGGAACCCATCCGGAGGAGCTGTTTTTT
CASNLGGTHPEELFF
>NA|TRBJ1-1|many|TRBV6-2/TRBV6-3
TGTGCCAGCAGTAAGCCGGGGGCGTGGGACACTGAAGCTTTCTTT
CASSKPGAWDTEAFF
>NA|TRBJ2-7|NA|TRBV7-9
TGTGCCAGCAGCTTGACAGCCCGTCCCTTGTACTTC
CASSLTARPLYF
>NA|TRBJ1-1|NA|TRBV7-8
TGTGCCAGCAGCTTAACGAGTCGGGACACTGAAGCTTTCTTT
CASSLTSRDTEAFF
>NA|TRBJ2-1|many|TRBV29-1
TGCAGCGTCCATGGGCTAGTTCATCGGCAGCAGTTCTTC
CSVHGLVHRQQFF
>TRBD1|TRBJ2-4|NA|TRBV19
TGTGCCAGTAGCGACAGGGATAGGGCCAAAAACATTCAGTACTTC
CASSDRDRAKNIQYF
>NA|TRBJ2-3|few|TRBV11-2
TGTGCCAGCAGCTTGGCCGGGCAGTATTTT
CASSLAGQYF
>TRBD2|TRBJ2-1|few|TRBV3-1
TGTGCCAGCAGCCAAGGACCCCGGGGGGGCTACAATGAGCAGTTCTTC
CASSQGPRGGYNEQFF
>TRBD1|TRBJ1-4|NA|TRBV12-3/TRBV12-4
TGTGCCAGCAATCTACAGGGGTCTCGGGAAAAACTGTTTTTT
CASNLQGSREKLFF
>TRBD2|TRBJ2-2|few|TRBV6-2/TRBV6-3
TGTGCCAGCAGTTCCAGACTAGCGCGCGGCACCGGGGAGCTGTTTTTT
CASSSRLARGTGELFF
>NA|TRBJ1-1|few|TRBV6-6
TGTGCCAGCCTACCCGGGGGGGGGAGAAACACTGAAGCTTTCTTT
CASLPGGGRNTEAFF
>NA|TRBJ1-6|many|TRBV7-2
TGTGCCAGCAGCTTAGGGCTTGGATCACCCCTCCACTTT
CASSLGLGSPLHF
>TRBD1|TRBJ1-2|NA|TRBV5-1
TGCGCCAGCAGATCCGGGACAGGCGACTATGGCGACACCTTC
CASRSGTGDYGDTF